This T cell receptor beta chain derives from a study of shared clonotypes between healthy human individuals. Regarding the study as a whole: Despite large depth, rarefaction showed incomplete sorted-subset sequencing. Blood was the only sampled material, and tissue repertoires likely differ. About 4.5% of naive CD4 clonotypes were common to a few donors. Non-shared clonotypes had lower generation probabilities than clonotypes shared by all four sorted-subset donors.

Germline CDR1 is LNHDA and CDR2 is SQIVND (reference sequence). The CDR3 loop spans 16 amino acids. V lost 7 bases to trimming and J lost 0 bases; unmatched junction nucleotides: 7. Repertoires were generated with immunoSEQ multiplex PCR, while TCRdb's copy carries only in-frame clones and drops some. The data hold roughly 1,500,000 clones, with approximately 98.5% observed a single time. Notes on this clone: The antigen is unknown.

This sequence originates from a man in his thirties or forties in good health. The chain links TRBV19 to TRBJ2-3; 10 bases are a match to TRBD2. Input material: naive CD4+ T cells sorted from blood. Subset described: CD45RA+ positively selected. CDR3 loop: CASTPTSGSSTDTQYF. The CDR3, as DNA: TGTGCCAGTACTCCGACTAGCGGGTCGAGCACAGATACGCAGTATTTT.